Listed here are 32 T cell receptor beta chains from one sample, sequenced in a study of blood T cell repertoires in COVID-19. Generated by immunoSEQ multiplex PCR, the TCRdb table keeps only in-frame clones and is missing some. The sample consists of approximately 210,000 clones, around 91% of them appearing once. The material sequenced was peripheral blood. The receptors were sampled from a woman in her 40s with acute or convalescent COVID-19.

The genes are TRBV18 and TRBJ2-2; TRBD2 aligns across 9 bases. The CDR3 spans 16 residues. Per the germline V gene, CDR1 is KGHSH and CDR2 is LQKENI. Trimming took 3 bases from V and 6 from J; bases not matched to a gene: 8. The CDR3 DNA follows: TGTGCCAGCTCACCTGACCAGCGGGGGGCTGCCGGGGAGCTGTTTTTT. Translated, it gives CASSPDQRGAAGELFF.

This rearrangement joins TRBV7-2 to TRBJ2-3, with D possibly being TRBD1 (5 bases). The V gene lost 1 base and the J gene lost 0 bases, with 17 bases spanning the gap. The CDR3 sequence is 18 residues long. Germline CDR1 and CDR2: SGHTA and FQGNSA. The CDR3 DNA reads as TGTGCCAGCAGCTTAGGGTTTGGCAGGGCGATAAGCACAGATACGCAGTATTTT. It is translated as CASSLGFGRAISTDTQYF.

The chain employs TRBV5-1 and TRBJ2-1; D possibly corresponds to TRBD2 (5 bases). CDR1 is SGHRS and CDR2 is YFSETQ in the germline V gene. With 3 bases removed from V and 0 bases from J, the gap between germline ends came to 13 bases. There are 16 residues in the CDR3. CDR3 amino acids: CASSSWTAGSYNEQFF. In nucleotides, the CDR3 is TGCGCCAGCAGCTCCTGGACTGCCGGCTCCTACAATGAGCAGTTCTTC.

The chain couples TRBV5-5 to TRBJ2-3; TRBD2 aligns across 15 bases. V lost 7 bases, J lost 1 base, and 7 bases stayed unmatched. The CDR3 is 17 amino acids. CDR1 and CDR2 (germline): SGHKS, YYEKEE (reference sequence). The CDR3 DNA reads TGTGCCAGCCAGGGACTAGCGGGGGGCAGGGGCACAGATACGCAGTATTTT. Translated: CASQGLAGGRGTDTQYF.

J is TRBJ2-1 and V is TRBV5-4, with TRBD1 identical over 7 bases. Trimming removed 5 bases from V and 8 bases from J; junction bases left unmatched: 10. The CDR3 covers 14 residues. Germline CDR1 reads SGHNT; CDR2 reads YYREEE (reference sequence). CDR3 nucleotide sequence: TGTGCCAGCAGGACAGGGCAGGGTGTCGATGAGCAGTTCTTC. Protein: CASRTGQGVDEQFF.

The chain uses TRBV27 and TRBJ1-6; possibly TRBD1 for D (5 bases). The CDR3 runs 14 residues. Trimming stripped 8 bases from V and 9 bases from J, with 17 bases between. From germline, CDR1 is MNHEY and CDR2 SMNVEV (reference sequence). The CDR3 nucleotides are TGTGCCAGCTGGCAAAGGGGCATCGGTTCACCCCTCCACTTT. This gives the protein CASWQRGIGSPLHF.

The chain joins TRBV7-2 to TRBJ1-2, with 9 bases matching TRBD1. The V gene's germline CDR1 is SGHTA and CDR2 FQGNSA. This CDR3 has 17 residues. The V and J ends lost 0 bases and 0 bases, in that order; junction bases with no gene match: 5. The DNA of the CDR3 is TGTGCCAGCAGCTTAGCAGGGGACAGGGTTCCTAACTATGGCTACACCTTC. Translating it yields CASSLAGDRVPNYGYTF.

This clone appeared once. The chain employs TRBV11-2 and TRBJ1-4, with 8 bases that match TRBD1. This CDR3 is built from 20 residues. Germline loops: CDR1 SGHAT, CDR2 FQNNGV. V lost 0 bases and J lost 1; bases outside the gene matches: 13. For the CDR3, the DNA is TGTGCCAGCAGCTTAGATGTGACCTCAGGGGGCTTGGGAACTAATGAAAAACTGTTTTTT. This codes for CASSLDVTSGGLGTNEKLFF.

The chain employs TRBV4-1 and TRBJ2-6; TRBD1 matches at 11 bases. Germline V gives CDR1 MGHRA, CDR2 YSYEKL. CDR3 length: 19 amino acids. V trimming: 5 bases; J trimming: 4 bases; junction bases outside the gene matches: 13. The CDR3 reads CASSIVPGQGARGANVLTF. The CDR3 coding sequence is TGCGCCAGCAGCATCGTCCCCGGACAGGGGGCGCGGGGGGCCAACGTCCTGACTTTC.

This clone was seen once. The rearrangement joins TRBV6-1 to TRBJ2-7; perhaps TRBD2 as D (6 bases). The germline V gene encodes CDR1 MNHNS and CDR2 SASEGT. V was shortened by 4 bases and J by 0 bases, with 16 bases between the two germline ends. The CDR3 contains 16 residues. CDR3 protein: CASSAAGQGISYEQYV. CDR3 DNA sequence: TGTGCCAGCAGTGCCGCGGGGCAAGGGATCTCCTACGAGCAGTACGTC.

This sequence joins TRBV10-2 and TRBJ1-2, with unresolved D. CDR3 length equals 13 residues. V gave up 2 bases and J gave up 5 bases, with 9 bases separating them. The germline CDR1 and CDR2 sequences are WSHSY and SAAADI. This chain's CDR3 is CASSETAPYGYTF. The CDR3 DNA is TGCGCCAGCAGTGAGACAGCCCCGTATGGCTACACCTTC.

In this sample, this clone turned up many times. The chain joins TRBV7-3 to TRBJ2-2; TRBD1 is a possible D gene (7 bases). Deletions cut 5 bases from V and 2 bases from J, with 15 bases between. From germline, CDR1 is SGHTA and CDR2 FQGTGA. CDR3 length equals 16 residues. In nucleotides, the CDR3 is TGTGCCAGCAGCCCTCAGGGGGGTCCAAACACCGGGGAGCTGTTTTTT. Its protein product is CASSPQGGPNTGELFF.

This clone has at least ten counts. The sample holds other DNA sequences that translate to the same CDR3. The rearrangement joins TRBV7-2 to TRBJ2-1; 7 nucleotides line up with TRBD2. This CDR3 is 16 amino acids long. V dropped 6 bases and J dropped 0; count of bases not matched to a gene: 8. Germline V CDR1 and CDR2: SGHTA, FQGNSA. CDR3 protein: CASSPMSGTSYNEQFF. DNA of the CDR3: TGTGCCAGCAGTCCTATGAGCGGGACCTCCTACAATGAGCAGTTCTTC.

The gene calls are TRBV6-4 and TRBJ2-6, with D possibly being TRBD1 (6 bases). Germline loops: CDR1 MRHNA, CDR2 SNTAGT. The CDR3 has 14 amino acids. V lost 6 bases to trimming and J lost 4 bases, with 10 bases between them. CDR3: CASSTGIGANVLTF. In nucleotides, the CDR3 is TGTGCCAGCAGCACAGGGATCGGGGCCAACGTCCTGACTTTC.

The chain joins TRBV2 to TRBJ2-3; D not certain. CDR3 length: 12 residues. The germline V gene encodes CDR1 SNHLY and CDR2 FYNNEI. Trimming shortened V by 4 bases and J by 6 bases, and 8 bases separated the two germline ends. CDR3 nucleotides: TGTGCCAGCAGTGTTTCCCGGGATACGCAGTATTTT. Translating gives CASSVSRDTQYF.

This clone has just a few counts. V and J are TRBV6-5 and TRBJ1-2; 11 bases are shared with TRBD1. From germline, CDR1 is MNHEY and CDR2 SVGAGI. After removal of 4 bases from V and 7 bases from J, the junction contained 8 bases not matched to a gene. This CDR3 region has 15 residues. Here the CDR3 reads CASSSAAGTGGGYTF. CDR3 nucleotide sequence: TGTGCCAGCAGTTCCGCTGCCGGGACAGGGGGTGGCTACACCTTC.

This chain links TRBV3-1 (or the pseudogene TRBV3-2) with TRBJ1-5; TRBD1 might be the D (6 bases). With 5 bases removed from V and 0 bases from J, the gap between germline ends came to 8 bases. In germline, CDR1 is LGHDT, CDR2 YNNKEL (reference sequence). This CDR3 has 14 amino acids. Here the CDR3 reads CASSAGASNQPQHF. The CDR3, as DNA: TGTGCCAGCAGCGCGGGGGCTAGCAATCAGCCCCAGCATTTT.

This clone was observed once. The V and J genes are TRBV5-1 and TRBJ1-2; no clear D gene. The CDR3 is 14 amino acids. The ends were cut back, 5 bases at V and 4 bases at J, with 15 bases in the middle. Per germline, CDR1 SGHRS and CDR2 YFSETQ. CDR3 loop: CASRLGRDSYGYTF. The CDR3 region has the DNA TGCGCCAGCAGGCTTGGACGGGATAGCTATGGCTACACCTTC.

V is TRBV28 and J is TRBJ1-1; 8 bases are a match to TRBD1. V gave up 8 bases and J gave up 1 base; unmatched junction bases: 12. In germline, CDR1 is MDHEN, CDR2 SYDVKM. The CDR3 has 16 amino acids. CDR3 nucleotide sequence: TGTGCCAGCGACGAGAAGACGGACAGGGCGAACACTGAAGCTTTCTTT. This translates into CASDEKTDRANTEAFF.

The rearrangement joins TRBV6-6 to TRBJ1-1; D unclear. V lost 2 bases and J lost 7, with 14 bases in between. The length of the CDR3 is 14 residues. Germline V gene sequence: CDR1 MNHNY, CDR2 SVGAGI (reference sequence). The DNA of the CDR3 is TGTGCCAGCAGTTACGAGGGTTCCTGGAGTGAAGCTTTCTTT. Protein: CASSYEGSWSEAFF.

This chain uses TRBV20-1 with TRBJ1-4; D gene ambiguous. CDR1 and CDR2 (germline): DFQATT, SNEGSKA (reference sequence). The CDR3 covers 13 residues. Trimming took 3 bases from V and 6 from J, leaving 11 bases between them. CDR3 in amino acids: CSASLAVYEKLFF. The DNA of the CDR3 is TGCAGTGCTAGTTTGGCAGTGTATGAAAAACTGTTTTTT.

This chain joins TRBV9 and TRBJ2-2; 9 bases align to TRBD1. The germline CDR1 and CDR2 sequences are SGDLS and YYNGEE. V dropped 3 bases and J dropped 10; count of bases not matched to a gene: 7. This CDR3 is built from 14 residues. CDR3 amino acids: CASSATGGIEELFF. The CDR3 DNA reads as TGTGCCAGCAGCGCTACAGGGGGCATCGAGGAGCTGTTTTTT. The variable domain in full, completed from reference TRBV9 and TRBJ2-2, reads DSGVTQTPKHLITATGQRVTLRCSPRSGDLSVYWYQQSLDQGLQFLIQYYNGEERAKGNILERFSAQQFPDLHSELNLSSLELGDSALYFCASSATGGIEELFFGEGSRLTVL.

J is TRBJ1-1 and V is TRBV6-5; 8 bases line up with TRBD1. Germline CDR1 MNHEY, CDR2 SVGAGI. This CDR3 is 11 amino acids long. The ends lost 4 bases at V and 10 bases at J; junction bases unmatched: 2. Here the CDR3 DNA reads TGTGCCAGCAGTTCTACAGGGGGAGCTTTCTTT. Its translation: CASSSTGGAFF.

The chain joins TRBV6-7 to TRBJ2-5; 7 positions match TRBD2. TRBV6-7 falls under the ORF class, with uncertain function. V was clipped by 6 bases and J by 1 base; unmatched bases: 8. The CDR3 contains 15 residues. The CDR3 DNA sequence: TGTGCCAGCAGACGCCGGGAGGTACTCCAAGAGACCCAGTACTTC. Translating it yields CASRRREVLQETQYF.

The rearrangement joins TRBV5-6 to TRBJ1-4; possible D gene TRBD1, 6 bases. The CDR3 has 15 amino acids. Germline lookup yields CDR1 SGHDT and CDR2 YYEEEE. Trimming pared 4 bases from V and 4 bases from J, leaving 14 bases between. The CDR3 coding sequence is TGTGCCAGCAGCGGAGTGGGGGCTGGTAATGAAAAACTGTTTTTT. This codes for CASSGVGAGNEKLFF.

This chain uses TRBV13 with TRBJ1-2; perhaps TRBD1 as D (5 bases). The V gene's germline CDR1 is PRHDT and CDR2 FYEKMQ (reference sequence). V was cut by 5 bases and J by 7 bases, with 23 bases left in between. This CDR3 contains 16 residues. The CDR3 bases are TGTGCCAGCAGCCAAATGGGGAGGGACCCGATGCGTGGCTACACCTTC. This encodes CASSQMGRDPMRGYTF.

V is TRBV23-1 and J is TRBJ2-5; 10 nucleotides line up with TRBD1. TRBV23-1 is labeled an ORF, and its function is uncertain. Trimming at V came to 5 bases and at J to 4 bases, leaving 4 bases not matched to a gene. This CDR3 region has 14 residues. As DNA, the CDR3 is TGCGCCAGCAGTTTCCGGACAGGGGGAGAGACCCAGTACTTC. Translated: CASSFRTGGETQYF.

The chain recombines TRBV6-6 with TRBJ1-1, with D tentatively TRBD1 (5 bases). Trimming removed 5 bases at V and 8 bases at J, with 21 bases between. CDR3 size: 15 residues. Germline CDR1 MNHNY, CDR2 SVGAGI (reference sequence). The CDR3 region is CASSNLGTLSPEAFF. The CDR3, as DNA: TGTGCCAGCAGTAACCTGGGGACTCTCTCCCCCGAAGCTTTCTTT.

CDR3 loop: CASSFTGTSGGWYV. CDR3 DNA: TGTGCCAGCAGCTTTACCGGGACTAGCGGGGGATGGTACGTC. The rearrangement links TRBV7-2 to TRBJ2-7, with 14 bases aligning to TRBD2. The CDR3 covers 14 residues. V was clipped by 3 bases and J by 12 bases; unmatched bases: 7. Looked up from germline, CDR1 is SGHTA and CDR2 is FQGNSA.

V usage is TRBV4-1 and J usage is TRBJ1-1; the D gene is possibly TRBD1 (5 bases). This CDR3 comprises 14 residues. The germline V gene encodes CDR1 MGHRA and CDR2 YSYEKL. V shed 3 bases and J shed 1 base, with 9 bases lying between them. CDR3 DNA sequence: TGCGCCAGCAGCCACCCGACAGAGAACACTGAAGCTTTCTTT. Translating gives CASSHPTENTEAFF.

V is TRBV5-1 and J is TRBJ2-2; 15 bases match TRBD2. In germline, CDR1 is SGHRS, CDR2 YFSETQ. After removal of 8 bases from V and 0 bases from J, the junction contained 5 bases not matched to a gene. The CDR3 totals 17 residues. In nucleotides, the CDR3 is TGCGCCAGTCGGACTAGCGGGGGGGTATCGAACACCGGGGAGCTGTTTTTT. As protein: CASRTSGGVSNTGELFF.

The DNA for the CDR3 is TGTGCCAGCTCAGAACAGAGCAATCAGCCCCAGCATTTT. This gives the protein CASSEQSNQPQHF. This chain joins TRBV18 and TRBJ1-5; D remains unclear. The CDR3 is made up of 13 amino acids. Germline CDR1 and CDR2: KGHSH and LQKENI. Trimming removed 5 bases at V and 1 base at J, with 6 bases between.